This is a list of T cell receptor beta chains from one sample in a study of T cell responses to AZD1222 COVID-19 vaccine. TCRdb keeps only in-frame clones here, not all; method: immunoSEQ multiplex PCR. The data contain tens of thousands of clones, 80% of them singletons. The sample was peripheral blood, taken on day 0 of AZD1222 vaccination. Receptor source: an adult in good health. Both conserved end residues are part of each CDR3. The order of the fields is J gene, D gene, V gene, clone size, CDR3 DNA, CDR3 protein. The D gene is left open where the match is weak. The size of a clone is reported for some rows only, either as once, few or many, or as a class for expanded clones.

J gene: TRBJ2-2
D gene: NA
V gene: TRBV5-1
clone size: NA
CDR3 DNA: TGCGCCAGCAGCTTCTCCGGGGAGCTGTTTTTT
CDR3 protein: CASSFSGELFF

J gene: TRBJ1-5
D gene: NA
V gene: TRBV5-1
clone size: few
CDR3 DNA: TGCGCCAGCAGCTTAGGCGTGCAGAGCAATCAGCCCCAGCATTTT
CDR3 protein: CASSLGVQSNQPQHF

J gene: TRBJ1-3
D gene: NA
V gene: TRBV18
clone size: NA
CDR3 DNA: TGTGCCAGCTCCGCGGGACAACTACGAGGAGACACCATATATTTT
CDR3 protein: CASSAGQLRGDTIYF

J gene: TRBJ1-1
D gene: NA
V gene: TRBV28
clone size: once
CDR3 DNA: TGTGCCAGCAGTTTAGGGGTCCTGTGGACTGAAGCTTTCTTT
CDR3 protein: CASSLGVLWTEAFF

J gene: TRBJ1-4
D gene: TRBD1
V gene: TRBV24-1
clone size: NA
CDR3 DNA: TGTGCCACCAGTGACCGAGGACAGGGGGCACAGAATGAAAAACTGTTTTTT
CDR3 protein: CATSDRGQGAQNEKLFF

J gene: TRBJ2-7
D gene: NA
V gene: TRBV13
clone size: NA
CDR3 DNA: TGTGCCAGCAGCCCTAGGGGGGCCCCCTACGAGCAGTACTTC
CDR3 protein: CASSPRGAPYEQYF

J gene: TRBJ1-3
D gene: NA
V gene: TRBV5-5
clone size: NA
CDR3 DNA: TGTGCCAGCAGCCTTCAGGGTAGGATCCTTGGAAACACCATATATTTT
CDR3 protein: CASSLQGRILGNTIYF

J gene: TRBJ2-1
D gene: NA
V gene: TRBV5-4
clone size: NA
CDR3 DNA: TGTGCCAGCAGCCAAGATGACAGGACCTACAATGAGCAGTTCTTC
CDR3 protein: CASSQDDRTYNEQFF

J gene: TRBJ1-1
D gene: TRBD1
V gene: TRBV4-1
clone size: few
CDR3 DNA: TGCGCCAGCAGCCTCGGGGCAGGGGGTCTGTTGAACACTGAAGCTTTCTTT
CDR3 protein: CASSLGAGGLLNTEAFF

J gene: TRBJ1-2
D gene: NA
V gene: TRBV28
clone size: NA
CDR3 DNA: TGTGCCAGCAGCCTACCCTTAGGGGGGGGCTACACCTTC
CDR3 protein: CASSLPLGGGYTF

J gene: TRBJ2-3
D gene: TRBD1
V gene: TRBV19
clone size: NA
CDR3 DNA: TGTGCCAGTAGCCGGGACAGAAGCACAGATACGCAGTATTTT
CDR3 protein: CASSRDRSTDTQYF

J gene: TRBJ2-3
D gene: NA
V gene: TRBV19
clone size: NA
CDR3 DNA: TGTGCCAGTAGTAGTCTGGGCGGGAGCACAGATACGCAGTATTTT
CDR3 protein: CASSSLGGSTDTQYF

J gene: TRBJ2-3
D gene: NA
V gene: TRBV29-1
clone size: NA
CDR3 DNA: TGCAGCGACCCCCACGGTAGCAGGGGAGGAGATACGCAGTATTTT
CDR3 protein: CSDPHGSRGGDTQYF

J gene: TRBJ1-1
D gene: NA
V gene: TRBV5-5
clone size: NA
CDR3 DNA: TGTGCCAGCAGCTTGACACGGCACTCGAACACTGAAGCTTTCTTT
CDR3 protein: CASSLTRHSNTEAFF

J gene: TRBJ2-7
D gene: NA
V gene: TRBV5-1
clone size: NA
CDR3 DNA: TGCGCCAGCAGCTTGGTGACAGGAGACTACGAGCAGTACTTC
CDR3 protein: CASSLVTGDYEQYF

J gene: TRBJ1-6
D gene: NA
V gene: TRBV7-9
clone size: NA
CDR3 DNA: TGTGCCAGCAGCTTAGAGGGGCGTGATTCACCCCTCCACTTT
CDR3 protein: CASSLEGRDSPLHF

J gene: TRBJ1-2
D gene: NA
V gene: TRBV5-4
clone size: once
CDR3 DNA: TGTGCCAGCAGCCAGGGACGATTAGGCTACACCTTC
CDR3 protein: CASSQGRLGYTF

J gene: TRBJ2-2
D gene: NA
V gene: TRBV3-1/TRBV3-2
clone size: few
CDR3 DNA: TGTGCCAGCAGCCTGCCGGGTAGCACCGGGGAGCTGTTTTTT
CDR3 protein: CASSLPGSTGELFF

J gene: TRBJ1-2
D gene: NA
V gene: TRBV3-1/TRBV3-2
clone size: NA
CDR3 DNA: TGTGCCAGCAGCCAAGTTACGGGGACCTTTGGCTACACCTTC
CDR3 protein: CASSQVTGTFGYTF

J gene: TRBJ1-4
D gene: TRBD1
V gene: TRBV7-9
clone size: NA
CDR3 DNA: TGTGCCAGCAGTTCCGGGACAGGGGTCGGAAAACTGTTTTTT
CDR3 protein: CASSSGTGVGKLFF

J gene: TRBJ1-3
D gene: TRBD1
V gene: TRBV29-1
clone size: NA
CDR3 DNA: TGCAGCGTTGACGACAACAGGGGCGGAAGAAACACCATATATTTT
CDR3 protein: CSVDDNRGGRNTIYF

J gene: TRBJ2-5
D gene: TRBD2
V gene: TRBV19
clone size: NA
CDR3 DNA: TGTGCCAGTAGTATAAGGACTAGCGGGGAAGAGACCCAGTACTTC
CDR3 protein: CASSIRTSGEETQYF

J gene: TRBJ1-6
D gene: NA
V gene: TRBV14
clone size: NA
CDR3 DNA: TGTGCCAGCAGCCAAGATCCGGAGGGTTGGTCACCCCTCCACTTT
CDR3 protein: CASSQDPEGWSPLHF

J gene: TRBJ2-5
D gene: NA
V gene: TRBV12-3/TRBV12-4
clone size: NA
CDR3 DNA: TGTGCCAGCAGGGCTAGCTCACTGGAGACCCAGTACTTC
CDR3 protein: CASRASSLETQYF

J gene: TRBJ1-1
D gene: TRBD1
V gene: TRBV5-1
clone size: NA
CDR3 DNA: TGCGCCAGCAGCCAACAGGGGGCATCTGAAGCTTTCTTT
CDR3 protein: CASSQQGASEAFF

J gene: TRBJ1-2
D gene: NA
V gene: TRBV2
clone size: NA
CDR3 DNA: TGTGCCAGCAGCCCAAGGGGGGGTCTCCAGGGCTACACCTTC
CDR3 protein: CASSPRGGLQGYTF

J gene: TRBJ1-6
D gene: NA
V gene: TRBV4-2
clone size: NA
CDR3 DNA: TGTGCCAGCAGCCAAACGAGTACCGATAATTCACCCCTCCACTTT
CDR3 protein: CASSQTSTDNSPLHF

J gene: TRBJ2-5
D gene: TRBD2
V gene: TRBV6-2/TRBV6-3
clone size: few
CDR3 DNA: TGTGCCAGCAGTTGGGGTAGCGGGGGGGCCCGAGGCGAGACCCAGTACTTC
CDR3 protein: CASSWGSGGARGETQYF

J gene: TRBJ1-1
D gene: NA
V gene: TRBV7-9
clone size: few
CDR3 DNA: TGTGCCAGCAGCCCCCCGGTGGCGGGGGGGAAAACTGAAGCTTTCTTT
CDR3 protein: CASSPPVAGGKTEAFF

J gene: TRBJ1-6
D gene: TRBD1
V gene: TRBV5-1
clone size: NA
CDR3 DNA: TGCGCCAGCAGCTTGGGACAGGGAAAGAATTCACCCCTCCACTTT
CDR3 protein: CASSLGQGKNSPLHF

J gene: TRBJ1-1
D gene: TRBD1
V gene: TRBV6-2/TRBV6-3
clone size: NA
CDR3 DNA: TGTGCCAGCAGTTACGGAGTGTACAGGGGACCTGAAGCTTTCTTT
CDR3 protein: CASSYGVYRGPEAFF

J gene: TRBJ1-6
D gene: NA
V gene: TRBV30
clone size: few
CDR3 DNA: TGTGCCTGGACCTTACCTCTCGGGGGGGAATCACCCCTCCACTTT
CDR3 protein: CAWTLPLGGESPLHF

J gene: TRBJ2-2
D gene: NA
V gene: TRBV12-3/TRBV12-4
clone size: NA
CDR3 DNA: TGTGCCAGCAGTCATCTTGCGGGGGAGCTGTTTTTT
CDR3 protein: CASSHLAGELFF

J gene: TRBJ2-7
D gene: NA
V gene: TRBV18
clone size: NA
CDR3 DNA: TGTGCCAGCTCACCCTCGGGACGCAGCTCCTACGAGCAGTACTTC
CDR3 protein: CASSPSGRSSYEQYF

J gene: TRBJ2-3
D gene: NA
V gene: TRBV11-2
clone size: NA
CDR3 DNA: TGTGCCAGCAGCTTAAACACCGATACGCAGTATTTT
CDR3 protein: CASSLNTDTQYF

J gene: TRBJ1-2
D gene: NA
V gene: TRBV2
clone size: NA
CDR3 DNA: TGTGCCAGCAGGGGGACTTTGAGGGGAAGCTATGGCTACACCTTC
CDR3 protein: CASRGTLRGSYGYTF

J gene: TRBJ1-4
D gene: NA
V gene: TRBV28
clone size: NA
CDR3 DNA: TGTGCCAGCAGTGAAAGGGTGGAAAAACTGTTTTTT
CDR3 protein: CASSERVEKLFF

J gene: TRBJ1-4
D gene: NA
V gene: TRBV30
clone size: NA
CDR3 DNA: TGTGCCTGGAGTGTTAGGACGGCCCCCGATGAAAAACTGTTTTTT
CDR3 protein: CAWSVRTAPDEKLFF

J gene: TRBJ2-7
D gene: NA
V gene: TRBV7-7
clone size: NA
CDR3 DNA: TGTGCCAGCAGCGCCGGGAAGACCTACGAGCAGTACTTC
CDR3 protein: CASSAGKTYEQYF